Listed below are T cell receptor beta chains from one sample, sequenced in a study of glioma-infiltrating T cells. TCRdb re-analysed the multiplex PCR reads in MiXCR, keeping a single row per CDR3 protein. The data show more than 95,000 distinct CDR3 sequences, roughly 23% seen once. Sequenced sample: glioma tissue, nonneoplastic brain tissue, or PBMCs (not recorded which). These receptors all come from a human donor with low-grade glioma or glioblastoma, undergoing nonglioma brain surgery, or in good health (not recorded which). Each CDR3 is given with its conserved first and last residue. Each record gives: J gene, D gene, V gene, clone size, CDR3 protein, CDR3 DNA. A D gene is named only where the DNA matches it firmly. The size entry gives how often the clone was seen (once, few, many) or a class if it is expanded.

TRBJ2-3,-,TRBV12-3/TRBV12-4,many,CASSLATRTTDTQYF,TGTGCCAGCAGTTTAGCGACGCGGACCACAGATACGCAGTATTTT
TRBJ2-7,-,TRBV20-1,many,CSALDTKGGGYEQYF,TGCAGTGCCTTGGACACCAAGGGAGGGGGCTACGAGCAGTACTTC
TRBJ2-5,-,TRBV28,once,CSSSSGRLQDTQYF,TGTTCCAGCAGTTCAGGACGGTTACAAGATACCCAGTACTTC
TRBJ2-7,-,TRBV11-2,many,CASSLDNREQYF,TGTGCCAGCAGCTTAGATAATCGCGAGCAGTACTTC
TRBJ2-7,TRBD2,TRBV29-1,few,CSVSSLRGLRSYEQYF,TGCAGCGTCTCCAGCTTAAGGGGACTACGTTCCTACGAGCAGTACTTC
TRBJ1-2,-,TRBV3-1,many,CASSQDLTAEGYTF,TGTGCCAGCAGCCAAGATTTAACGGCAGAGGGCTACACCTTC
TRBJ1-1,-,TRBV2,many,CASRIQINTEAFF,TGTGCCAGCAGGATCCAGATCAACACTGAAGCTTTCTTT
TRBJ1-3,-,TRBV27,many,CASKVDAAFGNTIYF,TGTGCCAGCAAAGTGGACGCTGCGTTCGGAAACACCATATATTTT
TRBJ1-1,-,TRBV12-3/TRBV12-4,few,CASSRGRGMNTEAFF,TGTGCCAGCAGTCGCGGACGGGGAATGAACACTGAAGCTTTCTTT
TRBJ2-7,-,TRBV20-1,many,CSAGDATSYEQYF,TGCAGTGCAGGGGACGCAACGTCCTACGAGCAGTACTTC